This T cell receptor (beta chain) was obtained from a study of T cell responses to AZD1222 COVID-19 vaccine (dated by TCRdb to the early 2020s). Regarding the complete study: TCR sequencing covered over 230 trial participants: approximately 200 given two doses of AZD1222 and approximately 25 given two doses of MenACWY control vaccine. Trial participants were enrolled by age into subgroups of 18-55, 56-69 and 70-plus years, and around 140, 26 and 57 TCR-sequenced participants, respectively, were included in these subgroups.

CDR1 and CDR2 (LNHNV, YYDKDF) derive from the germline V gene (reference sequence). After removal of 1 base from V and 4 bases from J, the junction retains 7 bases not matched to a gene. Inclusive of the bounding cysteine and phenylalanine, the CDR3 is 16 residues long. Of the read, only the CDR3 DNA is kept; its 48 bases are in frame from base 1. General study outcomes and caveats: The 56-69-year group was small, and its depth increase did not reach significance, likely because of low power. Spike-specific TCR breadth and depth rose significantly after two AZD1222 doses compared with day 0 and with MenACWY recipients. Reportedly, close to half of the unique spike-specific TCRs recognized epitopes lying outside the regions that are mutated in the B.1.351 and B.1.1.7 variants. No day 14 peak-response samples were available, so repertoires were characterized only after the peak T cell response. Conclusions about previously exposed vaccinees are limited, since just 5 or 6 AZD1222 recipients were seropositive for SARS-CoV-2 at baseline. Participants were mostly white British, with more females than males. The authors suggested clonal diversity may have been underestimated. Vaccine-associated CD4 TCRs spanned the whole spike protein, with dominant responses in regions 160-218 and 743-854.

The CDR3 regions of human TCRbeta chains were analyzed by immunosequencing. On the study's bioinformatics: Repertoire TCRs were checked for matches against a reference library of SARS-CoV-2-specific TCRs that had been generated using the MIRA antigen-specificity platform. Breadth meant the fraction of unique TCRs that were SARS-CoV-2-associated, whereas depth meant the fraction of total T cells that were SARS-CoV-2-associated. Using the MIRA data, each spike-specific TCR was mapped to the spike region that the TCR reacts to and placed in a CD4 or CD8 class. Log10-transformed breadth and depth values were compared by one-way ANOVA with Sidak's multiple comparisons tests. Entries here come from immuneACCESS through TCRdb and include only in-frame sequences with V and J called. Some clones fail to appear in such tables; in the studies checked, an unresolved V gene covers under half of the shortfall, and the cause of the remainder is unknown. V, J and clone size are taken as reported in that table, and D and trimming were inferred from the DNA itself. The sample contains 95,000 to 150,000 clones, roughly 84% of them found a single time. Of the sample, about 28% is held by the ten largest clones.

In light of the paper, this sample's time point label describes: about 28 days (+/-7) after the second vaccine dose. AZD1222 recipients with second doses at about 4 weeks or about 12 weeks were pooled, because spike-specific TCR depth and breadth did not differ between schedules. The vaccinee samples were drawn from two UK trials, COV001 and COV002, one of which was a single-blind randomized controlled phase 2/3 trial testing AZD1222 (ChAdOx1 nCoV-19) in healthy adults. For TCRbeta chain sequencing, PBMC samples were collected from trial participants at day 0 and at day 28 after the second dose. Comment on this clone: Its antigen has not been determined. It has no much larger one-base neighbor in the sample; base qualities were not kept.

Here the chain combines TRBV15 and TRBJ2-5, and TRBD2 matches 9 of the central bases. The receptor comes from an adult who received the AZD1222 COVID-19 vaccine. Specimen: peripheral blood, collected 28 days after the second AZD1222 dose. The sequence in DNA is TGTGCCACCAGCAGAGGGCTAGCGGGGTCAAGAGAGACCCAGTACTTC. Its protein reads: CATSRGLAGSRETQYF.